The rows below give T cell receptor beta chains drawn from one sample of a study of response to subunit inactivated influenza vaccine. TCRdb passed the RT-PCR reads through MiXCR, listing each CDR3 protein once. In the table there are around 470,000 distinct CDR3 sequences, around 7.9% of which are singletons. The sequences come from PBMCs from blood, collected approximately 25 months after vaccination. The receptors derive from a man aged 50 to 69 who received an inactivated influenza vaccine. The CDR3 runs from the conserved cysteine through the conserved F or W. A D gene is named only where the DNA matches it firmly. Size tells how often a clone was seen (once, few, many) or the class of an expanded clone, and some rows leave it out.

j_gene	d_gene	v_gene	abundance	CDR3nt	CDR3aa
TRBJ2-1	NA	TRBV5-1	NA	TGCGCCAGCAGCGGAGGTGGAGCGGTCTCCTACAATGAGCAGTTCTTC	CASSGGGAVSYNEQFF
TRBJ2-1	NA	TRBV24-1	many	TGTGCCACTAAGGGCATGGGAGATGAGCAGTTCTTC	CATKGMGDEQFF
TRBJ1-5	TRBD1	TRBV6-2/TRBV6-3	NA	TGTGCCAGCAGACACTCCGGGACAGGGAATTACCAGCCCCAGCATTTT	CASRHSGTGNYQPQHF
TRBJ2-5	NA	TRBV11-2	many	TGTGCCAGCAGCATCAGTATTCAAGAGACCCAGTACTTC	CASSISIQETQYF
TRBJ2-7	NA	TRBV7-2	NA	TGTGCCAGCAGCTTCGATCCTGGGCGAGAGCAGTACTTC	CASSFDPGREQYF
TRBJ2-1	NA	TRBV14	NA	TGTGCCAGCAGCCAACTCCCCGAAGGAGGAAGGGGTGAGCAGTTCTTC	CASSQLPEGGRGEQFF
TRBJ2-7	NA	TRBV20-1	few	TGCAGTGCTAGTGGGGCTCCGAGCTCCTACGAGCAGTACTTC	CSASGAPSSYEQYF
TRBJ2-7	NA	TRBV7-2	many	TGTGCCAGCAGCTTAGGGAGGGCAGTCGAGCAGTACTTC	CASSLGRAVEQYF
TRBJ2-3	TRBD2	TRBV29-1	NA	TGCAGCGTTGAACGGCCCTTAGCGGGGCCTACTAGCACAGATACGCAGTATTTT	CSVERPLAGPTSTDTQYF
TRBJ2-3	NA	TRBV20-1	few	TGCAGTGCTAGGCGGGCGGGGGCCCGCACAGATACGCAGTATTTT	CSARRAGARTDTQYF
TRBJ2-3	TRBD2	TRBV10-3	few	TGTGCCATCAGCGGGGGGGCGGACACGCAGTATTTT	CAISGGADTQYF
TRBJ2-5	NA	TRBV3-1	NA	TGTGCCAGCAGCCTACACTATGTGAGAACCCAAGAGACCCAGTACTTC	CASSLHYVRTQETQYF
TRBJ2-1	TRBD1	TRBV5-5	few	TGTGCCAGCAGCCCCGGGACAGGGATTGGGAATGAGCAGTTCTTC	CASSPGTGIGNEQFF
TRBJ2-2	NA	TRBV12-3/TRBV12-4	many	TGTGCCAGCAGCGCTCCCCCGGAATCTGGGGAGTTTTTT	CASSAPPESGEFF
TRBJ2-7	TRBD1	TRBV6-1	NA	TGTGCCAGCAGTGAAGGACAGGGGAGCTCCTACGAGCAGTACTTC	CASSEGQGSSYEQYF
TRBJ2-6	NA	TRBV7-6	few	TGTGCCAGCAGCTTAGACCGTAACTCTGGGGCCAACGTCCTGACTTTC	CASSLDRNSGANVLTF
TRBJ2-7	NA	TRBV10-3	few	TGTGCCATCAGTGCGGCAGGGGTGGAGTGGGTCTACGAGCAGTACTTC	CAISAAGVEWVYEQYF
TRBJ2-1	NA	TRBV20-1	many	TGCAGTGAGGGGCCCTACAATGAGCAGTTCTTC	CSEGPYNEQFF
TRBJ1-2	TRBD1	TRBV7-2	few	TGTGCCAGCAGCGTCGGACAGGGGGCTGGCTATGGCTACACCTTC	CASSVGQGAGYGYTF
TRBJ2-2	TRBD2	TRBV7-2	NA	TGTGCCAGCAGCTTGAGCGGGGGGGCCGGCGGGGAGCTGTTTTTT	CASSLSGGAGGELFF
TRBJ2-1	TRBD2	TRBV10-3	many	TGTGCCATCAGCCAAAGCGGGGGCTCCTACAATGAGCAGTTCTTC	CAISQSGGSYNEQFF
TRBJ2-2	TRBD1	TRBV10-2	NA	TGCGCCAGCAGTATTAGACAGGGGGCCGCTGGCGGGGAGCTGTTTTTT	CASSIRQGAAGGELFF
TRBJ1-2	NA	TRBV5-5	many	TGTGCCAGCAGCTTGGCCGGGGCAGGTGGCTACACCTTC	CASSLAGAGGYTF
TRBJ2-7	NA	TRBV12-3/TRBV12-4	many	TGTGCCAGCGAAGAAGACGGCTACTCCTACGAGCAGTACTTC	CASEEDGYSYEQYF
TRBJ1-1	NA	TRBV20-1	many	TGCAGTGCTAGAGATATAGGAGGGGGCACTGAAGCTTTCTTT	CSARDIGGGTEAFF
TRBJ2-7	TRBD2	TRBV7-9	many	TGTGCCAGCAGCTTATTAACGGGAGGGCTTATAGACGAGCAGTACTTC	CASSLLTGGLIDEQYF
TRBJ1-5	TRBD1	TRBV12-3/TRBV12-4	few	TGTGCCAGCAGTCCTACAGGGGCGGGGGATCAGCCCCAGCATTTT	CASSPTGAGDQPQHF
TRBJ2-3	TRBD2	TRBV7-9	few	TGTGCCAGCAGAGACGCGGGAGGAATCACAGATACGCAGTATTTT	CASRDAGGITDTQYF
TRBJ1-2	NA	TRBV10-3	few	TGTGCCATCAGTGAGGGCCAATATAACTATGGCTACACCTTC	CAISEGQYNYGYTF
TRBJ1-2	NA	TRBV11-1	few	TGTGCCAGCAGCTTAGCACTTGGAGACACTACGGGACCTAACTATGGCTACACCTTC	CASSLALGDTTGPNYGYTF
TRBJ1-2	NA	TRBV9	NA	TGTGCCAGCAGCGTAGGGCAGGGAGTGAATGGCTACACCTTC	CASSVGQGVNGYTF
TRBJ1-2	NA	TRBV5-1	many	TGCGCCAGCAGCTTCCGGGACTTTGTTGGCTACACCTTC	CASSFRDFVGYTF
TRBJ1-1	TRBD1	TRBV28	many	TGTGCCAGCAGACCGGGACAGGGAGGGTTGAACGCTGAAGCTTTCTTT	CASRPGQGGLNAEAFF
TRBJ2-1	TRBD1	TRBV20-1	NA	TGCAGTGCTGCCCCCCCGGGACAGGGGGCCTATGAGCAGTTCTTC	CSAAPPGQGAYEQFF
TRBJ2-3	NA	TRBV25-1	few	TGTGCCAGCAGTGTCCCTTTACGGGGCACAGATACGCAGTATTTT	CASSVPLRGTDTQYF
TRBJ2-2	TRBD2	TRBV27	NA	TGTGCCAGCAGTTTAGGCCTAGCGGTCACCGGGGAGCTGTTTTTT	CASSLGLAVTGELFF
TRBJ2-1	NA	TRBV20-1	few	TGCAGTGCTATAGTGGCGGGGGACACCGTCTACAATGAGCAGTTCTTC	CSAIVAGDTVYNEQFF
TRBJ2-3	NA	TRBV10-3	many	TGTGCCATCAGTGAGACAGGGAATAGAGCAGATACGCAGTATTTT	CAISETGNRADTQYF
TRBJ2-1	NA	TRBV29-1	NA	TGCAGCGTTGAAGTGTCAGGGGATGAGCAGTTCTTC	CSVEVSGDEQFF
TRBJ2-7	NA	TRBV3-1	few	TGTGCCAGCAGTGCAGGGCCAGGATATGGCGAGCAGTACTTC	CASSAGPGYGEQYF
TRBJ2-5	TRBD1	TRBV4-2	NA	TGTGCCAGCAGCCCTTCAGGACAGGGACAAGAGACCCAGTACTTC	CASSPSGQGQETQYF
TRBJ2-7	TRBD2	TRBV12-3/TRBV12-4	many	TGTGCCAGCAGTTTAGGTAGCGGGGGCCTAAGCTCCTACGAGCAGTACTTC	CASSLGSGGLSSYEQYF
TRBJ2-7	NA	TRBV30	few	TGTGCCTGTCTACCTTGGGCAGGGAACAACGAGCAGTACTTC	CACLPWAGNNEQYF
TRBJ2-1	NA	TRBV6-1	many	TGTGCCAGCAGTCAGGAGGGCCTAGGGTACAATGAGCAGTTCTTC	CASSQEGLGYNEQFF
TRBJ2-1	NA	TRBV15	few	TGTGCCACCAGCAAGGCTGCTGTCGTGGATGAGCAGTTCTTC	CATSKAAVVDEQFF
TRBJ1-2	NA	TRBV20-1	NA	TGCAGTGCTAGCTCTGGGAGTCGCCTTGGCTACACCTTC	CSASSGSRLGYTF